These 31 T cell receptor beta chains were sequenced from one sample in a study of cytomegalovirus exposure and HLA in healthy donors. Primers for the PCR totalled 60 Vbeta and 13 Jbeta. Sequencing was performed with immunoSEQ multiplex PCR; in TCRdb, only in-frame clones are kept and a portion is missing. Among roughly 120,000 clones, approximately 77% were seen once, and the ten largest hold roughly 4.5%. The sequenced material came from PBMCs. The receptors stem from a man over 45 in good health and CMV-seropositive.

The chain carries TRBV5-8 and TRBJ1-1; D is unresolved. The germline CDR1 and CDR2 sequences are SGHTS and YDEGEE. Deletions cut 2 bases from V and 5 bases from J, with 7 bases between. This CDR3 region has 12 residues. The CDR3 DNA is TGTGCCAGCAGCTTTCGAGGTACTGAAGCTTTCTTT. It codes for CASSFRGTEAFF.

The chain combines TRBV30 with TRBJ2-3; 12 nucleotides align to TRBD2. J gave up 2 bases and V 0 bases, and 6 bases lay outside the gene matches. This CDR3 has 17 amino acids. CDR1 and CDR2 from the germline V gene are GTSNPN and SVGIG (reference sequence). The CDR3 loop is CAWSVGLAGGLTDTQYF. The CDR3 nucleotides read TGTGCCTGGAGTGTAGGGCTAGCGGGAGGGCTCACAGATACGCAGTATTTT. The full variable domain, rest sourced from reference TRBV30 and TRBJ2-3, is SQTIHQWPATLVQPVGSPLSLECTVEGTSNPNLYWYRQAAGRGLQLLFYSVGIGQISSEVPQNLSASRPQDRQFILSSKKLLLSDSGFYLCAWSVGLAGGLTDTQYFGPGTRLTVL.

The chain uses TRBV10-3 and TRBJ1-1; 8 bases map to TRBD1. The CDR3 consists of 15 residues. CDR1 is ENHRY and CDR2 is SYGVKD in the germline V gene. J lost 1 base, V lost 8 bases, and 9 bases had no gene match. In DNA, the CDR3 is TGTGCCATCCGGCACCAGGGGGCAGGGAACACTGAAGCTTTCTTT. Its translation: CAIRHQGAGNTEAFF.

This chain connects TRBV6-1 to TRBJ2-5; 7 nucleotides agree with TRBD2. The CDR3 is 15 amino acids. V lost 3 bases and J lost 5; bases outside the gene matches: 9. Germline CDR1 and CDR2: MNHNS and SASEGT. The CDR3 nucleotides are TGTGCCAGCAGTGAGCCAGCGGGGACTATGGAGACCCAGTACTTC. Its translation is CASSEPAGTMETQYF.

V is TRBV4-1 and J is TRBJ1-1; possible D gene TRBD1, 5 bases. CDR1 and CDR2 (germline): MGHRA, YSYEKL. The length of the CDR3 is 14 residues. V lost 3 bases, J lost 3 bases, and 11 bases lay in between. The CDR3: CASSHLQGDTEAFF. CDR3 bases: TGCGCCAGCAGCCATCTTCAGGGTGACACTGAAGCTTTCTTT.

The CDR3 sequence: CASSRAGQGTTEAFF. CDR3 nucleotides: TGCGCCAGCAGCCGGGCGGGACAGGGTACCACTGAAGCTTTCTTT. The V gene is TRBV5-1, the J gene TRBJ1-1; the match to TRBD1 covers 9 bases. V was pared by 4 bases and J by 4 bases, with 8 bases of the junction left unmatched. This CDR3 is built from 15 residues. Germline-derived CDR1 and CDR2 are SGHRS and YFSETQ.

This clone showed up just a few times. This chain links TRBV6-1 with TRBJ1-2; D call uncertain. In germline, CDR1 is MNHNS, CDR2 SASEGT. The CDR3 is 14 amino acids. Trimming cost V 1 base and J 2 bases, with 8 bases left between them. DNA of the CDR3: TGTGCCAGCAGTGAAGAACGGGAGAACTATGGCTACACCTTC. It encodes CASSEERENYGYTF.

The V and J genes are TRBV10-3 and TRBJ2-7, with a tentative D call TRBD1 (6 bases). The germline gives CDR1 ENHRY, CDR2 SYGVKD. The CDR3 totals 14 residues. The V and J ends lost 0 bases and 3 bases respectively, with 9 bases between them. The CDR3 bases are TGTGCCATCAGTGAGTCTACAGGGAGCTACGAGCAGTACTTC. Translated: CAISESTGSYEQYF.

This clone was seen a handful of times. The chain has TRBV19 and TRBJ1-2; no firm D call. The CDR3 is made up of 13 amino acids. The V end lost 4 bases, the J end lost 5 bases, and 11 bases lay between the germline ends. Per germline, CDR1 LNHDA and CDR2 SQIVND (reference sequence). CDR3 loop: CASSTAERYGYTF. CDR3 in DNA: TGTGCCAGTAGTACCGCAGAGAGGTATGGCTACACCTTC.

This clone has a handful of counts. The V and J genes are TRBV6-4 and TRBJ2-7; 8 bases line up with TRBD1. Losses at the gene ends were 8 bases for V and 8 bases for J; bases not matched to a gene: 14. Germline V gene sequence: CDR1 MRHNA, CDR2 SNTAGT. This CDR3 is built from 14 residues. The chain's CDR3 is CASSQQPGQEKQYF. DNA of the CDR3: TGTGCCAGCTCCCAACAACCGGGACAGGAGAAGCAGTACTTC.

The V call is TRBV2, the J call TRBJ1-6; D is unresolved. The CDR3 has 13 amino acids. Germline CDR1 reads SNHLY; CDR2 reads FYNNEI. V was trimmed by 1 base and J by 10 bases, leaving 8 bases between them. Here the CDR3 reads CASSEELRSPLHF. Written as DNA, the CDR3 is TGTGCCAGCAGTGAAGAACTCCGGTCACCCCTCCACTTT.

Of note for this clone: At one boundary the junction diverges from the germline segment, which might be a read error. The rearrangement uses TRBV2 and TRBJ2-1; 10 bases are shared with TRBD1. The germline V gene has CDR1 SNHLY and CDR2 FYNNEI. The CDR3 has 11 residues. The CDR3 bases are TGTGCCAGCAAAATCCGGGACAGGGGAATCTTC. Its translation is CASKIRDRGIF.

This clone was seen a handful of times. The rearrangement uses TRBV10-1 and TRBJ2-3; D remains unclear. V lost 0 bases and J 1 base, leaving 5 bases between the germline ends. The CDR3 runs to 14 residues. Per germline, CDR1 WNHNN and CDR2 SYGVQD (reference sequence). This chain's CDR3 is CASSESPGTDTQYF. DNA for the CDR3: TGCGCCAGCAGTGAGTCCCCAGGCACAGATACGCAGTATTTT.

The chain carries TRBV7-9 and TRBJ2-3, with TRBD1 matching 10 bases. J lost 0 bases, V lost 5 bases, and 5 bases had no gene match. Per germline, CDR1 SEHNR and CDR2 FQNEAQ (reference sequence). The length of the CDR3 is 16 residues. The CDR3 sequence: CASSPGTGDSTDTQYF. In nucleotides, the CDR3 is TGTGCCAGCAGCCCGGGGACAGGGGATAGCACAGATACGCAGTATTTT.

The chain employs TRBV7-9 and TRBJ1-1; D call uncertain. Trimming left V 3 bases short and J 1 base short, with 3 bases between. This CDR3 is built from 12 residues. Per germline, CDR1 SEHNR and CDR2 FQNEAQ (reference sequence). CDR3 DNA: TGTGCCAGCAGCTTCGGGAACACTGAAGCTTTCTTT. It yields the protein CASSFGNTEAFF.

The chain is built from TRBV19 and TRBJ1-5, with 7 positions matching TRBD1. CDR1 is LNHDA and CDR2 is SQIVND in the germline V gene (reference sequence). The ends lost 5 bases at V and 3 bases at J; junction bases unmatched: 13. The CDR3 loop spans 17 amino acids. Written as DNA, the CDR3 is TGTGCCAGTAGTCCAAGACAGGGTGTCCCGGCCAATCAGCCCCAGCATTTT. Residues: CASSPRQGVPANQPQHF.

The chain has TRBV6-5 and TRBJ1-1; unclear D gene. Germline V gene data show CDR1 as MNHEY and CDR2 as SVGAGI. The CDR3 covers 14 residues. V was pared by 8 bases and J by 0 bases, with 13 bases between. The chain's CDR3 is CASRLAEMNTEAFF. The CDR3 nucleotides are TGTGCCAGCCGCCTGGCAGAAATGAACACTGAAGCTTTCTTT.

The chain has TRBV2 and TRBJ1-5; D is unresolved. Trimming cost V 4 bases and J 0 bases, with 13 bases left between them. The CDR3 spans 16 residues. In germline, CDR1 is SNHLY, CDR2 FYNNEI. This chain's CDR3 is CASSGSGGYSNQPQHF. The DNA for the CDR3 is TGTGCCAGCAGTGGCTCGGGAGGGTATAGCAATCAGCCCCAGCATTTT.

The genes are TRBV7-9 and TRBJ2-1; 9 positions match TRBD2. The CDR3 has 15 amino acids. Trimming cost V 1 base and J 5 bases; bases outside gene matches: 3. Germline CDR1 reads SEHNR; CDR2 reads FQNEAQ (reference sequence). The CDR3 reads CASSLGAGGHNEQFF. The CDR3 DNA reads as TGTGCCAGCAGCTTAGGAGCGGGGGGCCACAATGAGCAGTTCTTC.

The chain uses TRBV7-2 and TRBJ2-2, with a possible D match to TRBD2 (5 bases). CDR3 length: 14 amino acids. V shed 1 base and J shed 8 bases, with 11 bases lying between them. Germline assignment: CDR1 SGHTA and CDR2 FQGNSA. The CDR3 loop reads CASSLEGGGGELFF. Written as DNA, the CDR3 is TGTGCCAGCAGCTTAGAAGGCGGAGGAGGGGAGCTGTTTTTT.

DNA for the CDR3: TGTGCCAGCATAGGAGGGGATGGCGTGAACACTGAAGCTTTCTTT. It is translated as CASIGGDGVNTEAFF. This chain joins TRBV6-1 and TRBJ1-1; tentatively, D is TRBD1 (5 bases). V lost 7 bases and J 0 bases, leaving 15 bases between the germline ends. The CDR3 is made up of 15 amino acids. The germline V gene has CDR1 MNHNS and CDR2 SASEGT.

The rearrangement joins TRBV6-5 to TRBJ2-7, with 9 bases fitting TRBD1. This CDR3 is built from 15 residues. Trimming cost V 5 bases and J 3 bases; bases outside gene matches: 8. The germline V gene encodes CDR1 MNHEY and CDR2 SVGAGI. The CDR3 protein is CASSPTGGLIYEQYF. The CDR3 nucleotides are TGTGCCAGCAGTCCCACAGGGGGCTTAATCTACGAGCAGTACTTC.

The CDR3, as DNA: TGTGCCAGCAGCGCGGGTATACACAACTCTGGAAACACCATATATTTT. Its protein product is CASSAGIHNSGNTIYF. The V gene is TRBV5-4, the J gene TRBJ1-3; no reliable D call. CDR3 length: 16 amino acids. Per the germline V gene, CDR1 is SGHNT and CDR2 is YYREEE (reference sequence). Trimming took 4 bases from V and 0 from J, leaving 14 bases between them.

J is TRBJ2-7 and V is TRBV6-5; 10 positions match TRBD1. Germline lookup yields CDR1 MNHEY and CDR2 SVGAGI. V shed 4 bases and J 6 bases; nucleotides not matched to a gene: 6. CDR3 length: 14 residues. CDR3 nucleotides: TGTGCCAGCAGTTCGGGACAGGGGTGGGGCGAGCAGTACTTC. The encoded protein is CASSSGQGWGEQYF.

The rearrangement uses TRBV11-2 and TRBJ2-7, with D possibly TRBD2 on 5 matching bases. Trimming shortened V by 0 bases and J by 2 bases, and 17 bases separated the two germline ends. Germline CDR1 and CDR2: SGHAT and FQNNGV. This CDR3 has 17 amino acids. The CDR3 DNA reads TGTGCCAGCAGCTTAGATTCAGAACAGATCGGGACCTACGAGCAGTACTTC. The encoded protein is CASSLDSEQIGTYEQYF.

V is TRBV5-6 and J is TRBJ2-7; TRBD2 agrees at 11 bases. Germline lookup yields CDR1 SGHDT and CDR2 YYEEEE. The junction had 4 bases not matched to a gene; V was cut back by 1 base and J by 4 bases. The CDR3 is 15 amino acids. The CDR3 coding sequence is TGTGCCAGCAGCTTGCTGGTAGCGGGAGGGTACGAGCAGTACTTC. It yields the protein CASSLLVAGGYEQYF.

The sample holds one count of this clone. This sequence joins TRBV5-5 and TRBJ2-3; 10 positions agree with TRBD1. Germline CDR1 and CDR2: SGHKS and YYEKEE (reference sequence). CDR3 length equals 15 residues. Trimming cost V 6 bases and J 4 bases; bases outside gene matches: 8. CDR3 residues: CASTKGTGVSDTQYF. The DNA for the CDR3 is TGTGCCAGCACCAAGGGGACAGGGGTGTCAGATACGCAGTATTTT.

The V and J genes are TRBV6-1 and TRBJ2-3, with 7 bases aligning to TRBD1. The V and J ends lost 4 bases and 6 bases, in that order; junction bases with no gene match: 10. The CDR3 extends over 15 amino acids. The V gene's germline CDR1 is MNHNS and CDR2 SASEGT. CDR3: CASSGSGGIVDTQYF. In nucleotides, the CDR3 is TGTGCCAGCAGTGGGTCAGGGGGAATTGTGGATACGCAGTATTTT.

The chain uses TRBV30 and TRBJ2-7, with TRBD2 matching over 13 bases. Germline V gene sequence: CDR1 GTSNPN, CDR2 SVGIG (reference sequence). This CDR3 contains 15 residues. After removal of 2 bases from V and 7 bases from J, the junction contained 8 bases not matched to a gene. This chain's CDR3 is CAWSHGLAGAEEQYF. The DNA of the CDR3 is TGTGCCTGGAGTCACGGACTAGCGGGAGCTGAGGAGCAGTACTTC.

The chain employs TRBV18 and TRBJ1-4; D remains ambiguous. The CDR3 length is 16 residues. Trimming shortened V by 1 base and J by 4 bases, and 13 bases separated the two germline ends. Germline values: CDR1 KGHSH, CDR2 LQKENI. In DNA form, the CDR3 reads TGTGCCAGCTCACCACGCGGGTCTCCCTTTAATGAAAAACTGTTTTTT. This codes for CASSPRGSPFNEKLFF.

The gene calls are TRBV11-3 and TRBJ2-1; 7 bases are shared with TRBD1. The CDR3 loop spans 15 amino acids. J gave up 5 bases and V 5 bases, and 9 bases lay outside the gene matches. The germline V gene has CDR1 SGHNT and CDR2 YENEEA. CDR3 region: CASSPGQTVHNEQFF. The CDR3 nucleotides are TGTGCCAGCAGCCCGGGACAGACCGTACACAATGAGCAGTTCTTC.